This TCR beta chain was sequenced during a study of blood T cells in healthy people across ages. J gave up 1 base and V 6 bases, and 5 bases lay outside the gene matches. CDR3 size: 15 residues. Per the germline V gene, CDR1 is SGHTA and CDR2 is FQGNSA. Total RNA, at least 6 micrograms per sample, was extracted from PBMCs. This clonotype was counted a few times. A second 7 to 11 cycle PCR used barcoded and J-beta primers. Using its own MiXCR run on the 5' RACE reads, TCRdb lists one record per CDR3 protein. The table records 1.5 million to 2 million distinct CDR3 sequences, 28% of them present only once.

The chain recombines TRBV7-2 with TRBJ1-2; TRBD1 agrees at 10 bases. This clonotype was obtained from a woman aged 25 to 39 in good health. Sequencing was performed on blood. The CDR3 reads CASRVGQGVNYGYTF. For the CDR3, the DNA is TGTGCCAGCAGGGTTGGACAGGGGGTTAACTATGGCTACACCTTC.